This T cell receptor beta chain was sequenced for a study of monozygotic twins with inflammatory bowel disease. The CDR3 consists of 12 residues. Germline CDR1 is SQVTM and CDR2 is ANQGSEA. UMIs bearing a 6-nucleotide sample barcode were added through template switching. TCRdb processed the 5' RACE reads again and assigns one entry to each CDR3 protein, with no DNA. The sample spans more than 300,000 distinct CDR3 sequences; the ten largest clones claim around 2.6%. This clonotype was sampled from a human donor with ulcerative colitis or Crohn's disease, or a healthy co-twin of an affected twin (not recorded which). The J gene is TRBJ2-5, the V gene TRBV29-1. The sequenced material came from blood. The CDR3 here is CSVGRIQETQYF.